One sample yielded the 32 T cell receptor beta chains listed below, sequenced in a study of cytomegalovirus exposure and HLA in healthy donors. The PCR had 60 Vbeta and 13 Jbeta primers. Clones were sequenced by immunoSEQ multiplex PCR, and TCRdb holds only the in-frame ones, with some missing. The listing records about 130,000 clones. Sequencing was performed on PBMCs. The receptors derive from a woman aged 40 to 50 in good health and CMV-seropositive.

The rearrangement links TRBV7-8 to TRBJ2-1; 9 bases align to TRBD2. The germline V gene encodes CDR1 SGHVS and CDR2 FQNEAQ. J gave up 2 bases and V 5 bases, and 4 bases lay outside the gene matches. The CDR3 totals 15 residues. In DNA, the CDR3 is TGTGCCAGCAGCCTTACTAGCGGGCCCTACAATGAGCAGTTCTTC. Residues: CASSLTSGPYNEQFF.

V and J are TRBV7-2 and TRBJ2-7; 13 bases align to TRBD2. Germline V gives CDR1 SGHTA, CDR2 FQGNSA. This CDR3 has 14 residues. The trim removed 7 bases at V and 5 bases at J, leaving 5 bases unmatched. The CDR3 region has the DNA TGTGCCAGCACTGGGACTAGCGGGAAAAACGAGCAGTACTTC. The encoded protein is CASTGTSGKNEQYF.

The chain has TRBV4-1 and TRBJ1-1; D perhaps matches TRBD1 (5 bases). Germline lookup yields CDR1 MGHRA and CDR2 YSYEKL. Trimming removed 2 bases at V and 0 bases at J, with 13 bases between. The CDR3 has 16 amino acids. This chain's CDR3 is CASSQRAGGVNTEAFF. The CDR3 DNA reads TGCGCCAGCAGCCAAAGAGCCGGGGGGGTGAACACTGAAGCTTTCTTT.

Details on this clone: The same CDR3 is also encoded by other DNA sequences in this sample. The chain couples TRBV11-2 to TRBJ2-1, with a tentative D call TRBD1 (6 bases). Trimming took 5 bases from V and 10 from J, leaving 12 bases between them. Germline V gene lookup returns CDR1 SGHAT and CDR2 FQNNGV. The CDR3 totals 12 residues. The CDR3 region has the DNA TGTGCCAGCAGCCTTACAGGGAACGAGCAGTTCTTC. Translation gives CASSLTGNEQFF.

The chain carries TRBV27 and TRBJ1-2, with 9 bases fitting TRBD1. From germline, CDR1 is MNHEY and CDR2 SMNVEV (reference sequence). The junction had 7 bases not matched to a gene; V was cut back by 4 bases and J by 4 bases. The CDR3 is made up of 15 amino acids. The CDR3, as DNA: TGTGCCAGCAGTTCGTATGACAGGGGGATCTATGGCTACACCTTC. It codes for CASSSYDRGIYGYTF.

This CDR3 reads CASSLYGDGTEAFF. Written as DNA, the CDR3 is TGCGCCAGCAGCTTGTACGGAGATGGTACTGAAGCTTTCTTT. This rearrangement joins TRBV5-1 to TRBJ1-1; D remains ambiguous. Trimming removed 1 base from V and 5 bases from J, with 12 bases in between. This CDR3 region has 14 residues. CDR1 is SGHRS and CDR2 is YFSETQ in the germline V gene.

The chain couples TRBV4-1 to TRBJ2-3; 7 nucleotides agree with TRBD1. The germline CDR1 and CDR2 sequences are MGHRA and YSYEKL. This CDR3 is 17 amino acids long. J gave up 2 bases and V 5 bases, and 13 bases lay outside the gene matches. In DNA form, the CDR3 reads TGCGCCAGCAGCGACGCCGGGACAGCTTCTTTCACAGATACGCAGTATTTT. Protein sequence: CASSDAGTASFTDTQYF.

The chain recombines TRBV7-3 with TRBJ1-3; D not certain. CDR1 and CDR2 (germline): SGHTA, FQGTGA. The V end was cut by 1 base, the J end by 5 bases, with 6 bases between. The CDR3 extends over 13 amino acids. The CDR3 nucleotides read TGTGCCAGCAGCTTAAGTCCTAGAAACACCATATATTTT. Its translation is CASSLSPRNTIYF.

The gene calls are TRBV15 and TRBJ2-3, with D possibly TRBD2 on 5 matching bases. The CDR3 extends over 13 amino acids. V was shortened by 1 base and J by 5 bases, with 7 bases between the two germline ends. Germline CDR1 is LNHNV and CDR2 is YYDKDF (reference sequence). CDR3 sequence (DNA): TGTGCCACCAGCAGAGGAGGGCTAGATACGCAGTATTTT. Protein sequence: CATSRGGLDTQYF.

The V gene is TRBV10-3, the J gene TRBJ2-2; TRBD1 agrees at 10 bases. CDR3 length equals 17 residues. Looked up from germline, CDR1 is ENHRY and CDR2 is SYGVKD. Unmatched junction bases numbered 8, after V lost 6 bases and J lost 1 base. CDR3 protein: CAIRRGTGAMNTGELFF. CDR3 bases: TGTGCCATCAGGAGGGGGACAGGGGCTATGAACACCGGGGAGCTGTTTTTT.

The chain has TRBV7-8 and TRBJ2-6; D not resolved. V was cut by 8 bases and J by 4 bases, with 9 bases left in between. CDR3 size: 13 residues. Germline V gene data show CDR1 as SGHVS and CDR2 as FQNEAQ. The CDR3 DNA reads as TGTGCCAGCTCCGTTTCCGGGGCCAACGTCCTGACTTTC. Protein: CASSVSGANVLTF.

This chain links TRBV9 with TRBJ2-7, with TRBD2 as a possible D gene (5 bases). V lost 0 bases to trimming and J lost 0 bases, with 10 bases between them. From germline, CDR1 is SGDLS and CDR2 YYNGEE. This CDR3 has 15 amino acids. CDR3 sequence reads: CASSVDATISYEQYF. CDR3 bases: TGTGCCAGCAGCGTAGACGCGACTATCTCCTACGAGCAGTACTTC.

V gene TRBV6-5 combines with J gene TRBJ2-1; 8 positions agree with TRBD2. Trimming cost V 7 bases and J 6 bases; bases outside gene matches: 5. CDR3 size: 13 residues. CDR1 is MNHEY, CDR2 SVGAGI, per germline. CDR3 DNA sequence: TGTGCCAGCATTGGGACTAGGGGCAATGAGCAGTTCTTC. Translating it yields CASIGTRGNEQFF.

The chain joins TRBV29-1 to TRBJ2-1; 10 bases match TRBD1. Trimming cost V 5 bases and J 2 bases; bases outside gene matches: 6. CDR1 is SQVTM and CDR2 is ANQGSEA in the germline V gene. The CDR3 length is 15 residues. DNA for the CDR3: TGCAGCGTTTGGGACAGGGGCACTACCTACAATGAGCAGTTCTTC. This encodes CSVWDRGTTYNEQFF.

The rearrangement uses TRBV11-3 and TRBJ2-7, with TRBD1 matching 8 bases. Germline V gene lookup returns CDR1 SGHNT and CDR2 YENEEA. CDR3 length: 12 residues. Germline trimming cut 5 bases from V and 7 bases from J; bases unmatched to any gene: 4. DNA of the CDR3: TGTGCCAGCAGCCTCCGGGACAGGGAGCAGTACTTC. As protein: CASSLRDREQYF.

The genes are TRBV10-3 and TRBJ1-2; D may be TRBD1 (6 bases). The germline V and J ends were trimmed by 6 bases and 4 bases, with 21 bases remaining between them. The germline gives CDR1 ENHRY, CDR2 SYGVKD. CDR3 size: 16 residues. The CDR3 nucleotides are TGTGCCATCAGAACAAAAAGGACAGTCCTTCGCTATGGCTACACCTTC. This encodes CAIRTKRTVLRYGYTF.

The genes are TRBV19 and TRBJ1-5, with D possibly being TRBD1 (6 bases). V lost 10 bases and J lost 0, with 22 bases in between. The CDR3 spans 17 residues. Germline loops: CDR1 LNHDA, CDR2 SQIVND (reference sequence). The CDR3 loop reads CATSTRDTSYSNQPQHF. Written as DNA, the CDR3 is TGTGCCACCTCAACTCGGGACACCTCTTATAGCAATCAGCCCCAGCATTTT.

This sequence joins TRBV28 and TRBJ2-5; 13 bases line up with TRBD2. The CDR3 is made up of 15 amino acids. Germline assignment: CDR1 MDHEN and CDR2 SYDVKM. With 6 bases clipped from V and 5 bases from J, the junction kept 6 bases outside the gene matches. This chain's CDR3 is CASSRTSGSVETQYF. CDR3 DNA sequence: TGTGCCAGCAGCCGGACTAGCGGGAGCGTTGAGACCCAGTACTTC. Combining the CDR3 with reference TRBV28 and TRBJ2-5 gives the whole variable domain DVKVTQSSRYLVKRTGEKVFLECVQDMDHENMFWYRQDPGLGLRLIYFSYDVKMKEKGDIPEGYSVSREKKERFSLILESASTNQTSMYLCASSRTSGSVETQYFGPGTRLLVL.

The chain recombines TRBV7-2 with TRBJ2-7; the D gene is possibly TRBD2 (6 bases). The CDR3 contains 15 residues. The V and J ends lost 3 bases and 0 bases respectively, with 12 bases between them. Germline CDR1 and CDR2: SGHTA and FQGNSA. The CDR3 nucleotides are TGTGCCAGCAGCTTTGGGACTGGCAGCTCCTACGAGCAGTACTTC. Its protein product is CASSFGTGSSYEQYF.

The rearrangement uses TRBV6-1 and TRBJ1-5; TRBD1 is a possible D gene (6 bases). V lost 6 bases to trimming and J lost 6 bases, with 15 bases between them. The CDR3 consists of 14 residues. Germline V gene lookup returns CDR1 MNHNS and CDR2 SASEGT. The CDR3 here is CASSPSGGPQPQHF. In DNA, the CDR3 is TGTGCCAGCAGCCCATCGGGGGGCCCTCAGCCCCAGCATTTT.

The V gene is TRBV29-1, the J gene TRBJ1-2; D is undetermined. Looked up from germline, CDR1 is SQVTM and CDR2 is ANQGSEA. V was cut by 3 bases and J by 8 bases, with 13 bases left in between. The CDR3 length is 12 residues. The CDR3: CSVDPTGGGYTF. In nucleotides, the CDR3 is TGCAGCGTTGACCCGACCGGCGGGGGCTACACCTTC.

The chain is built from TRBV5-1 and TRBJ1-1; D is perhaps TRBD1 (6 bases). The CDR3 has 14 residues. Germline CDR1 SGHRS, CDR2 YFSETQ. Trimming cost V 4 bases and J 0 bases, with 10 bases left between them. CDR3 bases: TGCGCCAGCAGCCGGACAGCCTTGAACACTGAAGCTTTCTTT. Translated, it gives CASSRTALNTEAFF.

The rearrangement uses TRBV19 and TRBJ1-1; D unresolved. Germline assignment: CDR1 LNHDA and CDR2 SQIVND (reference sequence). This CDR3 has 15 residues. Deletions cut 0 bases from V and 0 bases from J, with 8 bases between. The CDR3 loop reads CASSIERELNTEAFF. CDR3 DNA: TGTGCCAGTAGTATAGAGCGGGAGTTGAACACTGAAGCTTTCTTT.

Regarding this clone: An end of the junction differs from the germline gene, which may be a read error. Other DNA sequences in the same sample also yield this CDR3. The chain joins TRBV28 to TRBJ2-7; possible D gene TRBD2, 6 bases. There are 16 residues in the CDR3. In germline, CDR1 is MDHEN, CDR2 SYDVKM. CDR3 loop: CASSRAGTRPSYEQYF. CDR3 bases: TGCGCCAGCAGCCGGGCCGGGACTCGACCTTCATACGAGCAGTACTTC.

This chain links TRBV6-1 with TRBJ1-5, with D perhaps TRBD1 (5 bases). CDR3 length equals 15 residues. Trimming pared 5 bases from V and 2 bases from J, leaving 13 bases between. The germline gives CDR1 MNHNS, CDR2 SASEGT. The CDR3 sequence is CASSRAGDGNQPQHF. CDR3 nucleotide sequence: TGTGCCAGCAGTAGAGCGGGGGACGGCAATCAGCCCCAGCATTTT.

V is TRBV10-3 and J is TRBJ1-5, with TRBD1 as a possible D gene (5 bases). This CDR3 region has 14 residues. Germline CDR1 ENHRY, CDR2 SYGVKD. Between the trimmed V and J ends, which lost 1 base and 6 bases, there was a span of 10 bases. In nucleotides, the CDR3 is TGTGCCATCAGTGAGTGGGGCGAAGGTCAGCCCCAGCATTTT. It yields the protein CAISEWGEGQPQHF.

This sequence joins TRBV27 and TRBJ2-7; TRBD1 agrees at 8 bases. The CDR3 has 13 residues. Per the germline V gene, CDR1 is MNHEY and CDR2 is SMNVEV (reference sequence). Germline trimming cut 8 bases from V and 2 bases from J; bases unmatched to any gene: 5. The chain's CDR3 is CASGQGATYEQYF. CDR3 coding DNA: TGTGCCAGCGGTCAGGGGGCCACCTACGAGCAGTACTTC.

The genes are TRBV4-1 and TRBJ1-3, with TRBD1 identical over 8 bases. The CDR3 runs to 15 residues. Losses at the gene ends were 3 bases for V and 6 bases for J; bases not matched to a gene: 7. Germline V gene sequence: CDR1 MGHRA, CDR2 YSYEKL. Here the CDR3 DNA reads TGCGCCAGCAGCCAGCAAGGACAGGGTGAAAACACCATATATTTT. This codes for CASSQQGQGENTIYF.

The V and J genes are TRBV5-1 and TRBJ1-2; 11 bases line up with TRBD1. Germline V lookup: CDR1 SGHRS, CDR2 YFSETQ. The CDR3 has 14 residues. Trimming took 0 bases from V and 7 from J; bases not matched to a gene: 2. The CDR3 DNA is TGCGCCAGCAGCTTGGCCGGGACAGGGGGTGGCTACACCTTC. It encodes CASSLAGTGGGYTF.

This chain connects TRBV7-3 to TRBJ2-1, with 10 bases matching TRBD1. The CDR3 is made up of 15 amino acids. CDR1 is SGHTA, CDR2 FQGTGA, per germline. Trimming cost V 5 bases and J 8 bases; bases outside gene matches: 9. DNA of the CDR3: TGTGCCAGCAGCCCACGACAGGGGGCTGACTATGAGCAGTTCTTC. Translating gives CASSPRQGADYEQFF.

The chain recombines TRBV11-1 with TRBJ2-7; 12 nucleotides match TRBD2. CDR3 length equals 15 residues. Germline CDR1 and CDR2: SGHAT and FQDESV (reference sequence). The V segment lost 3 bases and the J segment 1 base; nucleotides outside the gene matches: 1. The CDR3, as DNA: TGTGCCAGCAGCTTTGGGACTAGCGGGTCCTACGAGCAGTACTTC. Amino acid sequence: CASSFGTSGSYEQYF.

This rearrangement joins TRBV6-1 to TRBJ2-7; D may be TRBD2 (5 bases). The CDR3 loop spans 13 amino acids. V was shortened by 3 bases and J by 7 bases, with 13 bases between the two germline ends. CDR1 MNHNS and CDR2 SASEGT come from the germline V gene. CDR3 residues: CASSDALAREQYF. The CDR3, as DNA: TGTGCCAGCAGTGATGCTCTAGCCCGGGAGCAGTACTTC.